Listed below are T cell receptor beta chains from one sample, sequenced in a study of identical twins. TCRdb recomputed calls from the 5' RACE reads with MiXCR, one row per CDR3 protein. The data show about 720,000 distinct CDR3 sequences, 8.6% seen once. The sample was also linked to a second study, of yellow fever vaccine responses in identical twins.

The sequenced material came from PBMCs. The receptor set was obtained from a woman in her late teens or twenties in good health. Both conserved end residues are part of each CDR3. The D gene is left open where the match is weak. Some rows mark clone size as missing; the rest say once, few, many or name a class of expanded clone.

j_call d_call clone_size v_call cdr3_nt cdr3_aa
TRBJ2-7 TRBD1 many TRBV5-5 TGTGCCAGCAGCAGATTGGACAGCAGGGGGCTTCCCTACGAGCAGTACTTC CASSRLDSRGLPYEQYF
TRBJ2-1 TRBD2 few TRBV20-1 TGCAGTGCTAGAGATCCCGGGACTAGCGGCTACAATGAGCAGTTCTTC CSARDPGTSGYNEQFF
TRBJ2-7 TRBD2 few TRBV30 TGTGCCTGGCGACTAGCGGGAAACTACGAGCAGTACTTC CAWRLAGNYEQYF
TRBJ2-2 - - TRBV5-1 TGCGCCAGCAGGAACCGGGCCTCGAACACCGGGGAGCTGTTTTTT CASRNRASNTGELFF
TRBJ1-5 - many TRBV6-1 TGTGCCAGCTCAAAGGGCAGGGAATTTAATAGCAATCAGCCCCAGCATTTT CASSKGREFNSNQPQHF
TRBJ2-7 TRBD1 few TRBV27 TGTGCCAGCGGTACAACGGACAGGGGATACTACGAGCAGTACTTC CASGTTDRGYYEQYF
TRBJ2-7 - - TRBV6-2/TRBV6-3 TGTGCCAGGATGCGCGGCGCGAGGACTTACACCTACGAGCAGTACTTC CARMRGARTYTYEQYF
TRBJ2-1 TRBD2 many TRBV5-1 TGCGCCAGCAGCTTCCTTGCGGGAGTCAATGAGCAGTTCTTC CASSFLAGVNEQFF
TRBJ2-3 - few TRBV7-3 TGTGCCAGCAGCTTAACGGGGCCAGGGAGGGGGCGCACAGATACGCAGTATTTT CASSLTGPGRGRTDTQYF
TRBJ2-5 - - TRBV2 TGTGCCAGCAGTGAATCGGCCCCTACTGTTACCCAGTACTTC CASSESAPTVTQYF
TRBJ2-7 - - TRBV12-2 TGTGCAAGTCGCTTAGAGGGCAGCGCCGAGCAGTACTTC CASRLEGSAEQYF
TRBJ2-7 TRBD2 many TRBV20-1 TGCAGTGCTAGACCCCGGACTAGCGGGAGGGGCGAGCAGTACTTC CSARPRTSGRGEQYF
TRBJ2-5 TRBD2 - TRBV2 TGTGCCAGCAGCCGATGGACTAGCCGTGGGGCAAAAGAGACCCAGTACTTC CASSRWTSRGAKETQYF
TRBJ2-5 TRBD1 - TRBV2 TGTGCCAACGGACAGGGGGTCTCTGAGACCCAGTACTTC CANGQGVSETQYF
TRBJ2-7 - few TRBV6-2/TRBV6-3 TGTGCCAGCAGTTACCCACAACAGTTATCCTACGAGCAGTACTTC CASSYPQQLSYEQYF
TRBJ2-1 - few TRBV28 TGTGCCAGCAGTTTCACGGTCTATGAGCAGTTCTTC CASSFTVYEQFF
TRBJ2-3 - - TRBV12-3/TRBV12-4 TGTGCCAGCAGCCACGGGACTACAGATACGCAGTATTTT CASSHGTTDTQYF
TRBJ1-5 - few TRBV28 TGTGCCAGCAGTTTAGTTGGTACAAGGCAGCCCCAGCATTTT CASSLVGTRQPQHF
TRBJ2-1 - - TRBV2 TGTGCCAGCACAGGGCGGGGGCCGAGGGATGAGCAGTTCTTC CASTGRGPRDEQFF
TRBJ2-3 - few TRBV6-2/TRBV6-3 TGTGCCAGCAGTTATCAGGTCGGGGGAGATACGCAGTATTTT CASSYQVGGDTQYF
TRBJ2-2 - - TRBV4-1 TGCGCCAGCAGCCAAGGGGCCTCTCCTGGGGAGCTGTTTTTT CASSQGASPGELFF
TRBJ2-3 TRBD2 few TRBV7-2 TGTGCCAGCAGCTTAAGTCTCGGGAGGCCGCTGATAGATACGCAGTATTTT CASSLSLGRPLIDTQYF
TRBJ2-2 - few TRBV12-3/TRBV12-4 TGTGCCAGCTGCCCTCGAGGGGAAGCCGGGGAGCTGTTTTTT CASCPRGEAGELFF
TRBJ2-7 TRBD1 many TRBV5-6 TGTGCCAGCAGCTTGGTGGACAGGATTTCCTACGAGCAGTACTTC CASSLVDRISYEQYF
TRBJ2-7 - few TRBV3-1 TGTGCCAGCAGCCAAGACCAGGGTCCCATTTACGAGCAGTACTTC CASSQDQGPIYEQYF
TRBJ2-6 - few TRBV28 TGTGCCAGCAGTGTTCAGGACTCTGGGGCCAACGTCCTGACTTTC CASSVQDSGANVLTF
TRBJ2-1 TRBD2 many TRBV29-1 TGCAGCCATCGGCTAGCGGGACCTTATAATGAGCAGTTCTTC CSHRLAGPYNEQFF
TRBJ2-1 TRBD2 many TRBV11-1 TGTGCCAGCAGCTCCCTCACAACCGGGACTAGCGGAGACAATGAGCAGTTCTTC CASSSLTTGTSGDNEQFF
TRBJ2-5 - many TRBV6-1 TGTGCCAGCACATCACAGGGTGGGGAAGAGACCCAGTACTTC CASTSQGGEETQYF
TRBJ2-7 TRBD2 once TRBV10-3 TGTGCCGCCCAGGAGCGGGGGGGTGAGCAGTACTTC CAAQERGGEQYF
TRBJ2-3 - few TRBV4-3 TGCGCCAGCAGCCAAGCCCAACTACGCACAGATACGCAGTATTTT CASSQAQLRTDTQYF
TRBJ2-7 - many TRBV10-2 TGCGCCAGCAGTGACGGTTTCTCCTACGAGCAGTACTTC CASSDGFSYEQYF
TRBJ2-7 - few TRBV7-2 TGTGCCAGCAGCTTAGCGCCGGTAGGGAGCTCCTACGAGCAGTACTTC CASSLAPVGSSYEQYF
TRBJ1-2 - few TRBV29-1 TGCAGCGTTCACGAGTATGGCTACACCTTC CSVHEYGYTF
TRBJ2-1 - - TRBV5-1 TGCGCCAGCAGCCTGGTGGGGAGCGGGACAGACTACAATGAGCAGTTCTTC CASSLVGSGTDYNEQFF
TRBJ2-2 - - TRBV5-4 TGTGCCAGCAGCTCAGGGACTTTCGCGAACACCGGGGAGCTGTTTTTT CASSSGTFANTGELFF
TRBJ1-1 - - TRBV11-2 TGTGCCAGCAGCCTTAAGAAAGGGTTCACTGAAGCTTTCTTT CASSLKKGFTEAFF
TRBJ2-3 TRBD2 - TRBV5-1 TGCGCCAGCAGCTTACTAGCGGGGGAGTTCACAGATACGCAGTATTTT CASSLLAGEFTDTQYF
TRBJ2-5 - few TRBV27 TGTGCCAGCAGTTCCCCCCTCCAAGAGACCCAGTACTTC CASSSPLQETQYF
TRBJ2-1 TRBD2 few TRBV20-1 TGCAGTGCTAGGGATAGGCTAGCGGGGGGGAGGGGCAATGAGCAGTTCTTC CSARDRLAGGRGNEQFF
TRBJ2-3 - few TRBV20-1 TGCAGTGCTAGGTCGACCTCGAAGGTCACAGATACGCAGTATTTT CSARSTSKVTDTQYF
TRBJ1-1 - many TRBV7-2 TGTGCCAGCAGCTTAGGCAGGAGCGGCACTGAAGCTTTCTTT CASSLGRSGTEAFF
TRBJ2-3 TRBD2 - TRBV7-3 TGTGCCAGCAGCCCGGAAGGGCTAGCGGGTTTTCTAGATACGCAGTATTTT CASSPEGLAGFLDTQYF
TRBJ2-1 - many TRBV10-3 TGTGCCATCAGTGATTTAGGCAATGAGCAGTTCTTC CAISDLGNEQFF
TRBJ1-2 TRBD1 many TRBV12-3/TRBV12-4 TGTGCCAGCAGCGGACAGGGGGCTCTTGGCTATGGCTACACCTTC CASSGQGALGYGYTF
TRBJ1-3 - - TRBV12-3/TRBV12-4 TGTGCCAGCAGTTTGGGGGTGTTTGGAAACACCATATATTTT CASSLGVFGNTIYF
TRBJ2-5 - few TRBV9 TGTGCCAGCAGCGTAGAAGGCAGGACCCAGTACTTC CASSVEGRTQYF
TRBJ2-1 TRBD2 few TRBV2 TGTGCCAGCACGGCGGGGCTAGCGGGAGATAATGAGCAGTTCTTC CASTAGLAGDNEQFF
TRBJ2-1 - - TRBV3-1 TGTGCCAGCAGCCAAGCGGGCAGTTACAATGAGCAGTTCTTC CASSQAGSYNEQFF
TRBJ2-3 - few TRBV27 TGTGCCAGCAGTAAACCTCCCATCACAGATACGCAGTATTTT CASSKPPITDTQYF
TRBJ2-7 - - TRBV20-1 TGCAGTGCTAGGTGGCAGTCCTACGAGCAGTACTTC CSARWQSYEQYF
TRBJ1-1 - many TRBV3-1 TGTGCCAGCAGCCAAGGGGCAGGGTACACTGAAGCTTTCTTT CASSQGAGYTEAFF